Listed here are 19 T cell receptor beta chains from one sample, sequenced in a study of T cells after yellow fever vaccination. TCRdb re-analysed the 5' RACE reads in MiXCR, keeping a single row per CDR3 protein. Seen here are about 550,000 distinct CDR3 sequences, under 25% observed once, and the top ten hold roughly an eighth. The sequencing used PBMCs, collected 15 days after the yellow fever booster vaccination. These receptors were collected from a man aged 30-40 years who received the YFV17D yellow fever vaccine.

This clonotype was seen only a few times. At one end the junction does not follow the germline gene, possibly because of a read error. This chain joins TRBV7-9 and TRBJ1-1; D is unclear. Germline V gene lookup returns CDR1 SEHNR and CDR2 FQNEAQ (reference sequence). The CDR3 contains 16 residues. CDR3 nucleotides: TGTGCCAGCAGCCCCTCCGGGCGGCACCTGAAGACTGAAGCTTTCTTT. Protein: CASSPSGRHLKTEAFF.

The chain combines TRBV25-1 with TRBJ1-6; D is ambiguous. Germline assignment: CDR1 MGHDK and CDR2 SYGVNS. Deletions cut 5 bases from V and 6 bases from J, with 8 bases between. This CDR3 has 13 residues. Here the CDR3 DNA reads TGTGCCAGCAGTCCGCAGCGTAATTCACCCCTCCACTTT. It encodes CASSPQRNSPLHF.

This clonotype was observed a handful of times. The rearrangement joins TRBV5-1 to TRBJ2-2; no clear D. V was clipped by 4 bases and J by 4 bases, with 14 bases between them. The CDR3 extends over 15 amino acids. Germline V CDR1 and CDR2: SGHRS, YFSETQ. The CDR3 loop reads CASSISPISTGELFF. CDR3 in DNA: TGCGCCAGCAGCATAAGTCCCATTTCCACCGGGGAGCTGTTTTTT. The full variable domain, in which reference TRBV5-1 and TRBJ2-2 provide the parts outside the CDR3, is KAGVTQTPRYLIKTRGQQVTLSCSPISGHRSVSWYQQTPGQGLQFLFEYFSETQRNKGNFPGRFSGRQFSNSRSEMNVSTLELGDSALYLCASSISPISTGELFFGEGSRLTVL.

The chain joins TRBV24-1 to TRBJ1-5; D perhaps matches TRBD1 (6 bases). The V and J ends lost 5 bases and 7 bases respectively, with 11 bases between them. CDR1 is KGHDR, CDR2 SFDVKD, per germline. The CDR3 sequence is 13 residues long. The CDR3 region is CATSGGQGQPQHF. DNA of the CDR3: TGTGCCACCAGTGGGGGGCAGGGGCAGCCCCAGCATTTT.

This clonotype was counted between two and nine times. The rearrangement links TRBV12-3 or TRBV12-4 to TRBJ2-1, with no clear D. The CDR3 is 12 residues long. V was cut by 0 bases and J by 9 bases, with 6 bases left in between. CDR3: CASSLATIEQFF. Written as DNA, the CDR3 is TGTGCCAGCAGTTTAGCCACTATTGAGCAGTTCTTC.

V usage is TRBV4-3 and J usage is TRBJ2-1; 10 bases are a match to TRBD2. Germline V lookup: CDR1 LGHNA, CDR2 YSLEER. Losses at the gene ends were 3 bases for V and 4 bases for J; bases not matched to a gene: 3. There are 15 residues in the CDR3. The DNA for the CDR3 is TGCGCCAGCAGCCAGTTACTAGCGGGGTACAATGAGCAGTTCTTC. It yields the protein CASSQLLAGYNEQFF.

The chain uses TRBV7-2 and TRBJ1-2, with D uncertain. V was shortened by 2 bases and J by 7 bases, with 8 bases between the two germline ends. The CDR3 covers 12 residues. Germline V gene data show CDR1 as SGHTA and CDR2 as FQGNSA. CDR3 in DNA: TGTGCCAGCAGCTTATTGAGGGCTGGCTACACCTTC. The encoded protein is CASSLLRAGYTF. Based on the CDR3 plus reference TRBV7-2 and TRBJ1-2, the full variable domain is GAGVSQSPSNKVTEKGKDVELRCDPISGHTALYWYRQSLGQGLEFLIYFQGNSAPDKSGLPSDRFSAERTGGSVSTLTIQRTQQEDSAVYLCASSLLRAGYTFGSGTRLTVV.

The chain combines TRBV3-1 with TRBJ2-5, with 8 bases lining up with TRBD1. Unmatched junction bases numbered 2, after V lost 5 bases and J lost 6 bases. This CDR3 spans 12 amino acids. Germline V gene lookup returns CDR1 LGHDT and CDR2 YNNKEL (reference sequence). CDR3 sequence reads: CASSDRGQTQYF. CDR3 in DNA: TGTGCCAGCAGCGACAGGGGTCAGACCCAGTACTTC.

The chain uses TRBV28 and TRBJ2-7; D might be TRBD1 (6 bases). The ends were cut back, 4 bases at V and 0 bases at J, with 13 bases in the middle. CDR3 length: 15 amino acids. CDR1 is MDHEN and CDR2 is SYDVKM in the germline V gene. Written as DNA, the CDR3 is TGTGCCAGCAGTTCCCGACAGGCAGGCTCCTACGAGCAGTACTTC. Its translation is CASSSRQAGSYEQYF. The whole variable domain, remainder taken from reference TRBV28 and TRBJ2-7, is DVKVTQSSRYLVKRTGEKVFLECVQDMDHENMFWYRQDPGLGLRLIYFSYDVKMKEKGDIPEGYSVSREKKERFSLILESASTNQTSMYLCASSSRQAGSYEQYFGPGTRLTVT.

The V and J genes are TRBV7-9 and TRBJ2-5; 13 bases agree with TRBD2. CDR3 length equals 15 residues. Trimming at V came to 5 bases and at J to 5 bases, leaving 5 bases not matched to a gene. CDR1 is SEHNR, CDR2 FQNEAQ, per germline (reference sequence). The CDR3 reads CASSRTSGRWETQYF. CDR3 sequence (DNA): TGTGCCAGCAGCCGGACTAGCGGGAGATGGGAGACCCAGTACTTC.

The chain recombines TRBV7-6 with TRBJ2-3, with 7 positions matching TRBD2. The CDR3 runs to 17 residues. Germline CDR1 and CDR2: SGHVS and FNYEAQ. The V gene end was trimmed by 1 base and the J gene end by 2 bases; junction bases not matched to a gene: 9. In nucleotides, the CDR3 is TGTGCCAGCAGCTTAGATTTCGATACTAGCGACACAGATACGCAGTATTTT. Translating it yields CASSLDFDTSDTDTQYF.

This chain links TRBV5-4 with TRBJ2-5; 10 bases fit TRBD1. From germline, CDR1 is SGHNT and CDR2 YYREEE (reference sequence). Trimming took 5 bases from V and 5 from J; bases not matched to a gene: 9. CDR3 size: 15 residues. This chain's CDR3 is CASSSRDRGEETQYF. CDR3 coding DNA: TGTGCCAGCAGTTCACGGGACAGGGGAGAGGAGACCCAGTACTTC.

This clonotype occurred a few times. The genes are TRBV7-2 and TRBJ1-2; D is possibly TRBD1 (6 bases). The germline gives CDR1 SGHTA, CDR2 FQGNSA. Trimming stripped 2 bases from V and 2 bases from J, with 12 bases between. The CDR3 runs to 15 residues. In nucleotides, the CDR3 is TGTGCCAGCAGCTTACAGGGGACACAAAACTATGGCTACACCTTC. It translates to CASSLQGTQNYGYTF.

V gene TRBV5-1 combines with J gene TRBJ2-7; 12 bases match TRBD2. This CDR3 contains 18 residues. J lost 6 bases, V lost 0 bases, and 13 bases had no gene match. Germline assignment: CDR1 SGHRS and CDR2 YFSETQ. The CDR3 here is CASSLAGLAGGPSFEQYF. CDR3 bases: TGCGCCAGCAGCTTGGCGGGGCTAGCGGGAGGGCCTTCGTTCGAGCAGTACTTC. The variable domain in full, completed from reference TRBV5-1 and TRBJ2-7, reads KAGVTQTPRYLIKTRGQQVTLSCSPISGHRSVSWYQQTPGQGLQFLFEYFSETQRNKGNFPGRFSGRQFSNSRSEMNVSTLELGDSALYLCASSLAGLAGGPSFEQYFGPGTRLTVT.

The rearrangement links TRBV5-1 to TRBJ2-5; 10 nucleotides line up with TRBD2. Germline lookup yields CDR1 SGHRS and CDR2 YFSETQ. CDR3 length: 15 amino acids. V trimming: 3 bases; J trimming: 5 bases; junction bases outside the gene matches: 7. CDR3 sequence reads: CASSSSGRAWETQYF. The CDR3 coding sequence is TGCGCCAGCAGCTCCAGCGGGAGGGCCTGGGAGACCCAGTACTTC. Drawing the rest from reference TRBV5-1 and TRBJ2-5, the complete variable domain is KAGVTQTPRYLIKTRGQQVTLSCSPISGHRSVSWYQQTPGQGLQFLFEYFSETQRNKGNFPGRFSGRQFSNSRSEMNVSTLELGDSALYLCASSSSGRAWETQYFGPGTRLLVL.

This chain connects TRBV7-8 to TRBJ2-7; unclear D gene. From germline, CDR1 is SGHVS and CDR2 FQNEAQ. The CDR3 has 14 amino acids. Trimming pared 5 bases from V and 3 bases from J, leaving 14 bases between. The CDR3 reads CASSTGGVGYEQYF. CDR3 nucleotide sequence: TGTGCCAGCAGCACCGGTGGCGTTGGCTACGAGCAGTACTTC.

The CDR3: CASSLLASVYEQYF. CDR3 bases: TGTGCCAGCAGCTTACTCGCTAGCGTTTACGAGCAGTACTTC. The rearrangement joins TRBV7-2 to TRBJ2-7; maybe TRBD2 (6 bases). The CDR3 has 14 amino acids. CDR1 is SGHTA and CDR2 is FQGNSA in the germline V gene. V gave up 2 bases and J gave up 4 bases, with 12 bases separating them. The variable domain in full, completed from reference TRBV7-2 and TRBJ2-7, reads GAGVSQSPSNKVTEKGKDVELRCDPISGHTALYWYRQSLGQGLEFLIYFQGNSAPDKSGLPSDRFSAERTGGSVSTLTIQRTQQEDSAVYLCASSLLASVYEQYFGPGTRLTVT.

This clonotype turned up a few times. V gene TRBV11-3 combines with J gene TRBJ2-1; 10 bases match TRBD1. The J segment lost 6 bases and the V segment lost 4 bases, leaving 9 bases of the junction unmatched. This CDR3 is built from 16 residues. CDR1 and CDR2 from the germline V gene are SGHNT and YENEEA. The CDR3 reads CASSSPGQGIPNEQFF. The CDR3 DNA reads TGTGCCAGCAGCTCACCGGGACAGGGGATCCCCAATGAGCAGTTCTTC.

CDR3 sequence reads: CASSRPDRGRSPLHF. Here the CDR3 DNA reads TGTGCCAGCAGCCGCCCGGACAGGGGGCGATCACCCCTCCACTTT. J is TRBJ1-6 and V is TRBV5-6; 11 bases line up with TRBD1. The CDR3 runs to 15 residues. The trim removed 4 bases at V and 10 bases at J, leaving 7 bases unmatched. Germline V gene sequence: CDR1 SGHDT, CDR2 YYEEEE. Full variable domain (outside the CDR3, taken from reference TRBV5-6 and TRBJ1-6): DAGVTQSPTHLIKTRGQQVTLRCSPKSGHDTVSWYQQALGQGPQFIFQYYEEEERQRGNFPDRFSGHQFPNYSSELNVNALLLGDSALYLCASSRPDRGRSPLHFGNGTRLTVT.